One sample yielded the 17 T cell receptor beta chains listed below, sequenced in a study of CD8+ T cells in alopecia areata. TCR sequencing used cDNA made by reverse transcription of extracted RNA. Generated by immunoSEQ multiplex PCR, the TCRdb table keeps only in-frame clones and is missing some. The table has about 88,000 clones, roughly two fifths seen once. Treatment of the sample: oral pan-JAK inhibitor, 5-10 mg twice daily. This specimen was CD8+ T cells sorted from blood, taken at week 24, from a patient treated with tofacitinib. These receptors all come from a human donor with alopecia areata.

The chain carries TRBV13 and TRBJ1-5; no reliable D call. V shed 3 bases and J shed 7 bases, with 13 bases lying between them. CDR3 length: 14 residues. Per germline, CDR1 PRHDT and CDR2 FYEKMQ (reference sequence). CDR3 residues: CASSLAGQAQPQHF. The CDR3 DNA sequence: TGTGCCAGCAGCTTGGCAGGTCAGGCCCAGCCCCAGCATTTT. Based on the CDR3 plus reference TRBV13 and TRBJ1-5, the full variable domain is AAGVIQSPRHLIKEKRETATLKCYPIPRHDTVYWYQQGPGQDPQFLISFYEKMQSDKGSIPDRFSAQQFSDYHSELNMSSLELGDSALYFCASSLAGQAQPQHFGDGTRLSIL.

This chain joins TRBV4-1 and TRBJ2-7, with 8 positions matching TRBD1. The CDR3 covers 15 residues. CDR1 is MGHRA and CDR2 is YSYEKL in the germline V gene. V trimming: 0 bases; J trimming: 3 bases; junction bases outside the gene matches: 4. The CDR3, as DNA: TGCGCCAGCAGCCAAGAAAGGACAGGGAGCTACGAGCAGTACTTC. Translating it yields CASSQERTGSYEQYF.

This clone was recorded a few times. The rearrangement links TRBV5-1 to TRBJ2-1, with 12 bases matching TRBD2. J was trimmed by 8 bases and V by 4 bases; bases with no gene match: 7. The CDR3 extends over 15 amino acids. Germline CDR1 and CDR2: SGHRS and YFSETQ. The CDR3 is CASSEGLAGGYEQFF. CDR3 DNA sequence: TGCGCCAGCAGCGAGGGACTAGCGGGTGGCTATGAGCAGTTCTTC.

The DNA of the CDR3 is TGTGCCAGCAGCGGGGGTGGAGGGACTAGCGGACTCTACGAGCAGTACTTC. This translates into CASSGGGGTSGLYEQYF. V gene TRBV9 combines with J gene TRBJ2-7, with TRBD2 matching over 11 bases. Trimming took 3 bases from V and 3 from J; bases not matched to a gene: 11. Germline V gene lookup returns CDR1 SGDLS and CDR2 YYNGEE. This CDR3 region has 17 residues.

This rearrangement joins TRBV7-8 to TRBJ2-2, with D perhaps TRBD2 (5 bases). Germline CDR1 SGHVS, CDR2 FQNEAQ. CDR3 length equals 14 residues. Trimming left V 8 bases short and J 0 bases short, with 10 bases between. The CDR3 DNA is TGTGCCAGCGGAGCCGGGACGAACACCGGGGAGCTGTTTTTT. It yields the protein CASGAGTNTGELFF.

The chain recombines TRBV9 with TRBJ2-1; TRBD2 matches 10 bases. J was trimmed by 6 bases and V by 1 base; bases with no gene match: 1. CDR3 length: 14 residues. Germline V gives CDR1 SGDLS, CDR2 YYNGEE. CDR3 loop: CASSVSSGSNEQFF. The CDR3 coding sequence is TGTGCCAGCAGCGTATCTAGCGGGAGCAATGAGCAGTTCTTC.

The V call is TRBV9, the J call TRBJ2-3, with no clear D. The V end lost 7 bases, the J end lost 0 bases, and 6 bases lay between the germline ends. The CDR3 has 12 residues. Germline CDR1 SGDLS, CDR2 YYNGEE. CDR3 protein: CASAGSTDTQYF. The CDR3 DNA reads TGTGCCAGCGCCGGCAGCACAGATACGCAGTATTTT. Variable domain in full (rest from reference TRBV9 and TRBJ2-3): DSGVTQTPKHLITATGQRVTLRCSPRSGDLSVYWYQQSLDQGLQFLIQYYNGEERAKGNILERFSAQQFPDLHSELNLSSLELGDSALYFCASAGSTDTQYFGPGTRLTVL.

This clone has just one count. The V gene is TRBV5-4, the J gene TRBJ2-2; 11 nucleotides align to TRBD2. Germline trimming cut 0 bases from V and 6 bases from J; bases unmatched to any gene: 4. CDR1 is SGHNT, CDR2 YYREEE, per germline (reference sequence). CDR3 length equals 16 residues. The CDR3 nucleotides read TGTGCCAGCAGCTTGGCCTATAGCGGGAGGGCCGGGGAGCTGTTTTTT. The encoded protein is CASSLAYSGRAGELFF.

In its sample, this clone was seen a few times. This rearrangement joins TRBV7-9 to TRBJ2-2; TRBD2 agrees at 9 bases. Trimming cost V 5 bases and J 3 bases; bases outside gene matches: 13. This CDR3 spans 18 amino acids. Germline V gives CDR1 SEHNR, CDR2 FQNEAQ (reference sequence). CDR3 sequence (DNA): TGTGCCAGCAGCCGAATGAGACTAGCGGAGCCTGACACCGGGGAGCTGTTTTTT. Translating gives CASSRMRLAEPDTGELFF.

This chain links TRBV28 with TRBJ2-7, with D uncertain. Trimming took 9 bases from V and 5 from J, leaving 17 bases between them. Germline CDR1 MDHEN, CDR2 SYDVKM. This CDR3 contains 13 residues. The CDR3: CASNPTAADEQYF. CDR3 sequence (DNA): TGTGCCAGTAACCCGACGGCCGCGGACGAGCAGTACTTC.

Remarks on this clone: Other DNA sequences from this sample encode an identical CDR3 as well. CDR3 DNA sequence: TGTGCCAGCAGCGCCTTCGGACTAGCGGGAGACGAGCAGTACTTC. Translating gives CASSAFGLAGDEQYF. The rearrangement uses TRBV9 and TRBJ2-7; 13 nucleotides match TRBD2. The CDR3 totals 15 residues. Germline CDR1 SGDLS, CDR2 YYNGEE. The junction had 5 bases not matched to a gene; V was cut back by 3 bases and J by 5 bases.

DNA for the CDR3: TGCAGCGTTGTACTAGCGGTATACAATGAGCAGTTCTTC. Translating gives CSVVLAVYNEQFF. This chain joins TRBV29-1 and TRBJ2-1; 8 bases are a match to TRBD2. The CDR3 has 13 residues. CDR1 is SQVTM, CDR2 ANQGSEA, per germline. Trimming took 4 bases from V and 4 from J; bases not matched to a gene: 3.

This clone was observed a single time. The gene calls are TRBV5-6 and TRBJ2-1; D might be TRBD2 (6 bases). This CDR3 region has 14 residues. Trimming took off 1 base at V and 9 bases at J, with 14 bases between the two ends. In germline, CDR1 is SGHDT, CDR2 YYEEEE. The CDR3 DNA follows: TGTGCCAGCAGCTTGAGGGATGGAGGGGTTGAGCAGTTCTTC. It translates to CASSLRDGGVEQFF.

The chain uses TRBV7-8 and TRBJ1-4; TRBD1 matches 7 bases. V shed 5 bases and J 5 bases; nucleotides not matched to a gene: 20. Germline V gives CDR1 SGHVS, CDR2 FQNEAQ. This CDR3 comprises 19 residues. The CDR3 coding sequence is TGTGCCAGCAGCCAAAAACCACTCGGGACAGCCAACCGGAATGAAAAACTGTTTTTT. Its translation: CASSQKPLGTANRNEKLFF.

V gene TRBV7-9 combines with J gene TRBJ2-5; D unclear. This CDR3 spans 15 amino acids. V was clipped by 1 base and J by 5 bases, with 14 bases between them. Germline CDR1 SEHNR, CDR2 FQNEAQ (reference sequence). This CDR3 reads CASSLESRASETQYF. The DNA for the CDR3 is TGTGCCAGCAGCTTAGAGAGTAGGGCCTCGGAGACCCAGTACTTC.

This clone was seen a few times. This chain joins TRBV11-2 and TRBJ2-1; 8 positions agree with TRBD2. V lost 2 bases and J lost 9; bases outside the gene matches: 9. The CDR3 has 15 residues. Germline CDR1 SGHAT, CDR2 FQNNGV. The DNA of the CDR3 is TGTGCCAGCAGCTTATCCTCTAGCGGGCGGGGTGAGCAGTTCTTC. It specifies CASSLSSSGRGEQFF.

This chain joins TRBV27 and TRBJ1-2; maybe TRBD1 (5 bases). V dropped 5 bases and J dropped 4 bases, with 17 bases sitting between them. This CDR3 region has 15 residues. The germline CDR1 and CDR2 sequences are MNHEY and SMNVEV (reference sequence). CDR3 sequence (DNA): TGTGCCAGCAGTCCTTCCCCCGGGACCTCCTATGGCTACACCTTC. Translation gives CASSPSPGTSYGYTF.